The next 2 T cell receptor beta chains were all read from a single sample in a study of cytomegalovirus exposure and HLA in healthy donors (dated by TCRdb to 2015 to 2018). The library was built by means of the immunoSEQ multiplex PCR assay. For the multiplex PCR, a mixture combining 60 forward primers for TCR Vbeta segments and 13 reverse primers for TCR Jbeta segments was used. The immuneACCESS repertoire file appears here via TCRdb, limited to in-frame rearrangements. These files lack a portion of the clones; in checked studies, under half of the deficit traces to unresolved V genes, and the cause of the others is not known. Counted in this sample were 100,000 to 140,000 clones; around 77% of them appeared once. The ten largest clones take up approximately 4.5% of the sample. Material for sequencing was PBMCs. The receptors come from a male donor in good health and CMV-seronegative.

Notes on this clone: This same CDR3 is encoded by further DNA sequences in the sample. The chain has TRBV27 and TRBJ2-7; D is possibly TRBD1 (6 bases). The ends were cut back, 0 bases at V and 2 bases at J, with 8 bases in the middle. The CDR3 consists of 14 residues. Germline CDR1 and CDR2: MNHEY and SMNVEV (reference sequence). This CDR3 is CASSLSRTAYEQYF. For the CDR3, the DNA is TGTGCCAGCAGTTTATCCCGGACAGCCTACGAGCAGTACTTC.

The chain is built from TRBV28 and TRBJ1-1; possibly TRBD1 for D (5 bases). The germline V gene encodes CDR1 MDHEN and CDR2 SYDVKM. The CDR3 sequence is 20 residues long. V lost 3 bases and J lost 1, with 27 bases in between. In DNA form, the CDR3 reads TGTGCCAGCAGTTTGCGGTCTTGGATAGCTACTCTCGGGGGGAACACTGAAGCTTTCTTT. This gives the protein CASSLRSWIATLGGNTEAFF.